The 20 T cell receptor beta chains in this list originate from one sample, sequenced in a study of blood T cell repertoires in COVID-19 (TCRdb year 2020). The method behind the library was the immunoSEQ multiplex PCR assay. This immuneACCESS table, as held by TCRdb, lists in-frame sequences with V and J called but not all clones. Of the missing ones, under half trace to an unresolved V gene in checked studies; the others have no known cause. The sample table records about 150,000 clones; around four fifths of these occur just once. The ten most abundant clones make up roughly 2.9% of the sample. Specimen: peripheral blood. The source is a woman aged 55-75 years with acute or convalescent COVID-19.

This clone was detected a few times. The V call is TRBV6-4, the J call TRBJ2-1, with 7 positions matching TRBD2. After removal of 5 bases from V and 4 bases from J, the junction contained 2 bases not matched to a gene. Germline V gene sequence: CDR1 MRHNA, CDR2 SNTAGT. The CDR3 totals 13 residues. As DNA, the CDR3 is TGTGCCAGCAGTCCGGGACTATACAATGAGCAGTTCTTC. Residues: CASSPGLYNEQFF.

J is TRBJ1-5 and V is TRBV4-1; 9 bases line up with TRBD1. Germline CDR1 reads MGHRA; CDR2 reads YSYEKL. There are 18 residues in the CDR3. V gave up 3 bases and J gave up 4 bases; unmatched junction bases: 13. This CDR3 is CASSHGTTRTGENQPQHF. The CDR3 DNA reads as TGCGCCAGCAGCCATGGGACCACCCGGACAGGGGAAAATCAGCCCCAGCATTTT.

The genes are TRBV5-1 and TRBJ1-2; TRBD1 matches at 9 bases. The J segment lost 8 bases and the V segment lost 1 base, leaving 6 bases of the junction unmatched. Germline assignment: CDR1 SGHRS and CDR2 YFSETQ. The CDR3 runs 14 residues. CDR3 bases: TGCGCCAGCAGCTTGCGGACAGGGGTTGAGGGCTACACCTTC. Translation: CASSLRTGVEGYTF.

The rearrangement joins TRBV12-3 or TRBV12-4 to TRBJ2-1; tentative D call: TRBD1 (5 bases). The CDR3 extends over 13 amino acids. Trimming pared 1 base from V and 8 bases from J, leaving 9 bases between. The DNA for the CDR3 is TGTGCCAGCAGTTTAGGGTGGGGCTATGAGCAGTTCTTC. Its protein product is CASSLGWGYEQFF.

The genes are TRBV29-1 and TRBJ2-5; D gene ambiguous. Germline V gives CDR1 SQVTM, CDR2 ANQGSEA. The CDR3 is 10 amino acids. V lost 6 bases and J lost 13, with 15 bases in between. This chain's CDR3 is CSVVDSVSYF. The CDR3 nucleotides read TGCAGCGTGGTTGACTCCGTGTCGTACTTC.

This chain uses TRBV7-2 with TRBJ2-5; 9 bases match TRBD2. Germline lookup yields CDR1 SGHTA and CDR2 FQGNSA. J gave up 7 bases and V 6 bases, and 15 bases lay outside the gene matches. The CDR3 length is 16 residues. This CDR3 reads CASRAGASGAGGTQYF. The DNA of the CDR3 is TGTGCCAGCAGAGCCGGGGCTAGCGGGGCCGGTGGGACCCAGTACTTC.

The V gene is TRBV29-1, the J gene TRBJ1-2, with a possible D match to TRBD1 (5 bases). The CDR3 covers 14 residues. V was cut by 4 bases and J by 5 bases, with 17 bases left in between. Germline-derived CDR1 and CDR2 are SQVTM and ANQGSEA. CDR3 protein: CSVAQGSPTYGYTF. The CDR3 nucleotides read TGCAGCGTTGCCCAGGGTTCCCCCACTTATGGCTACACCTTC.

CDR3 DNA: TGCAGCGTAAGAGGGACAAACGAGCAGTACTTC. This gives the protein CSVRGTNEQYF. The chain links TRBV29-1 to TRBJ2-7; D is perhaps TRBD1 (6 bases). The germline gives CDR1 SQVTM, CDR2 ANQGSEA. The CDR3 runs 11 residues. Trimming removed 6 bases from V and 5 bases from J, with 11 bases in between.

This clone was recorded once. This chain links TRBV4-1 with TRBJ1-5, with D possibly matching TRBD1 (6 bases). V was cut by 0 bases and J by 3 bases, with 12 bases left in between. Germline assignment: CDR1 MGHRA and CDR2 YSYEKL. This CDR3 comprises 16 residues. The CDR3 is CASSQDGGGSNQPQHF. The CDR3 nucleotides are TGCGCCAGCAGCCAAGATGGTGGGGGCTCCAATCAGCCCCAGCATTTT.

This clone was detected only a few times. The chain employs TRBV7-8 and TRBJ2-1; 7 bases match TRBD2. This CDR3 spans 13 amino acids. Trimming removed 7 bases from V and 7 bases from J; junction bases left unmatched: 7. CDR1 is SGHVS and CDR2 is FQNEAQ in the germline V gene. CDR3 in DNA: TGTGCCAGCACCTCTACGGGGGGAAATGAGCAGTTCTTC. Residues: CASTSTGGNEQFF.

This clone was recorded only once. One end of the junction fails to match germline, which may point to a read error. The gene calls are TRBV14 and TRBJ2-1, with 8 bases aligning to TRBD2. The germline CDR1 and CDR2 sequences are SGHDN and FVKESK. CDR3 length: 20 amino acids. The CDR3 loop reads CASSQEGGGGHFSSHNEQFF. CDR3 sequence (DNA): TGTGCCAGCAGCCAAGAGGGTGGCGGGGGGCATTTCAGCTCCCACAATGAGCAGTTCTTC.

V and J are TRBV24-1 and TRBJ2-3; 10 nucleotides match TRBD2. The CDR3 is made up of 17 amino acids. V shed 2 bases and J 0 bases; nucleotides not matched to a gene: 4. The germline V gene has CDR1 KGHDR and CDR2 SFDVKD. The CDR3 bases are TGTGCCACCAGTGATTCTGGTAGCGGGGGGAGCACAGATACGCAGTATTTT. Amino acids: CATSDSGSGGSTDTQYF.

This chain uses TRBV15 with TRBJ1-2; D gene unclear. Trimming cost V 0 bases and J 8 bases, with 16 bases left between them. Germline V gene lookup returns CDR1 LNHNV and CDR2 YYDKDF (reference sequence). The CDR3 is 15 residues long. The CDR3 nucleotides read TGTGCCACCAGCAGAGATCTCACTGCCAGCGGGGGCTACACCTTC. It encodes CATSRDLTASGGYTF.

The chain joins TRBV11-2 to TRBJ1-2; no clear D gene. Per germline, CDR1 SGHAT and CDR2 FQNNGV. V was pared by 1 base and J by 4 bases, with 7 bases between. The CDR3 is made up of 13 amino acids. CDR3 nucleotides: TGTGCCAGCAGCTTAGGGCTGATCTATGGCTACACCTTC. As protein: CASSLGLIYGYTF.

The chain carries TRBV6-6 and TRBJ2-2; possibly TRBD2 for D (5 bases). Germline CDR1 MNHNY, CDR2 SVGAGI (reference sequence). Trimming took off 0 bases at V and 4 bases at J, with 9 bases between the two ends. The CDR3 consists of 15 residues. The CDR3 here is CASSYSRGSTGELFF. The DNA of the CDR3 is TGTGCCAGCAGTTACTCCCGGGGAAGCACCGGGGAGCTGTTTTTT.

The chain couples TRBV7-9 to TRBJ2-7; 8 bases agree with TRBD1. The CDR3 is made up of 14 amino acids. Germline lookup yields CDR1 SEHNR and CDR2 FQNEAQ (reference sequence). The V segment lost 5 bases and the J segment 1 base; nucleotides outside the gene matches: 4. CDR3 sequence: CASSVDRGSYEQYF. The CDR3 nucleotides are TGTGCCAGCAGCGTAGACAGGGGATCCTACGAGCAGTACTTC.

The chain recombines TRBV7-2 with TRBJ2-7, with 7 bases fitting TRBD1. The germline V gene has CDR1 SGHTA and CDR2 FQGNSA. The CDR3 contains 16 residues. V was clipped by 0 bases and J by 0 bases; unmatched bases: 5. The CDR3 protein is CASSLAWDRVSYEQYF. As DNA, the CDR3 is TGTGCCAGCAGCTTAGCTTGGGACAGAGTCTCCTACGAGCAGTACTTC. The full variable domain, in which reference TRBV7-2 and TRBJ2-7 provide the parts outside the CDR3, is GAGVSQSPSNKVTEKGKDVELRCDPISGHTALYWYRQSLGQGLEFLIYFQGNSAPDKSGLPSDRFSAERTGGSVSTLTIQRTQQEDSAVYLCASSLAWDRVSYEQYFGPGTRLTVT.

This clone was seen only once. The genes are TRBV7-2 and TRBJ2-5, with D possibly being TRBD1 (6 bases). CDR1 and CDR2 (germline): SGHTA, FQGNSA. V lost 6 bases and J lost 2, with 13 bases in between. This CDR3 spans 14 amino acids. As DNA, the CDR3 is TGTGCCAGCAGGTCAGGGGTAGCGCAAGAGACCCAGTACTTC. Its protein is CASRSGVAQETQYF.

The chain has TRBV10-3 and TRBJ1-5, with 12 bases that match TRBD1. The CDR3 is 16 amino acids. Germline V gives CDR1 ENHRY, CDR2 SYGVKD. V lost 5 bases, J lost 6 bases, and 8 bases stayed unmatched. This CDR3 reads CAISNPGQGAGQPQHF. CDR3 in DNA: TGTGCCATCAGTAATCCGGGACAGGGGGCTGGTCAGCCCCAGCATTTT.

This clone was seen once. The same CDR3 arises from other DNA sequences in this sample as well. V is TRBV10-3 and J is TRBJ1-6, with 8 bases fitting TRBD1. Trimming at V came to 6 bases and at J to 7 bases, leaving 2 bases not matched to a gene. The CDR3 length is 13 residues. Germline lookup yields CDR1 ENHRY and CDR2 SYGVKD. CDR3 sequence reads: CAIRDRENSPLHF. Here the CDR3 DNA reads TGTGCCATCAGGGACAGGGAGAATTCACCCCTCCACTTT.